This record concerns one TCR beta chain sequence. Its antigen is unknown. Oncomine TCR Beta short-read sequencing was applied to DNA from cultured CD4+ T cells. Genomic DNA from cultured CD4+ T cells was extracted. TCRdb ran MiXCR on the PCR reads and lists one entry per CDR3 protein. The top ten clones hold roughly a tenth of a sample with some 12,000 distinct CDR3 sequences, roughly half of them seen once. Described treatment: roughly 10-day PBMC culture with coronavirus spike peptide pools or control peptides (ViraFEST assay). These data come from a study of vaccination and CD4 T cells after COVID-19. Looking at the study overall: The convalescents, six males and four females, included two who were Hispanic. For control cultures, the treatment was a CEFX pool, an HIV-1 Nef pool, or no peptide. A median of 101 days (range 35 to 161) separated diagnosis from post-COVID sampling.

CDR1 is SGHAT, CDR2 FQNNGV, per germline. CDR3 length: 16 amino acids. Trimming shortened V by 5 bases and J by 4 bases, and 20 bases separated the two germline ends. The receptor was isolated from a human donor who had recovered from COVID-19. Sequencing was done on a sample of CD4+ T cells from blood, cultured in vitro. The chain couples TRBV11-2 to TRBJ2-5; maybe TRBD2 (5 bases). The CDR3 loop is CASSPPQGGRRETQYF. The CDR3 bases are TGTGCCAGCAGCCCCCCCCAAGGTGGGAGAAGAGAGACCCAGTACTTC.